This TCR beta chain was sequenced for a study of post-analysis software for immune sequencing data. Study details: Recorded disease courses covered relapsing-remitting, secondary progressive and progressive-relapsing multiple sclerosis. Some patients had no subtype annotation.

V lost 4 bases, J lost 1 base, and 10 bases lay in between. This CDR3 comprises 13 residues. CDR1 and CDR2 from the germline V gene are SQVTM and ANQGSEA. The study, taken as a whole, reports: Higher frequency in patients than in controls was seen for about five TRBV segments, with TRBV5-6, TRBV5-1 and TRBV20-1 among them. F-measure co-clustering was strong for batch-matched samples.

The table lists this clonotype with many counts. Antigen unknown. Unique molecular identifiers were built into the TCR beta cDNA libraries. TCRdb re-called the PCR reads with MiXCR, one entry per CDR3 protein. The data contain 700,000 to 800,000 distinct CDR3 sequences, less than 35% of them singletons. The chain uses TRBV29-1 and TRBJ1-2; D is unresolved. The sequence was obtained from a girl aged 5-17 years with multiple sclerosis. Sequencing used blood. The DNA for the CDR3 is TGCAGCGTTGTCGTCACCGGTAACTATGGCTACACCTTC. Protein sequence: CSVVVTGNYGYTF.